The clone carrying this T cell receptor (beta chain) showed up just a few times. Germline loops: CDR1 MNHEY, CDR2 SMNVEV (reference sequence). The CDR3 has 13 residues. V lost 4 bases and J lost 10; bases outside the gene matches: 8. This specimen belongs to a study of CD8+ T cells in alopecia areata. RNA extraction and reverse transcription yielded cDNA as sequencing template. Measured with immunoSEQ multiplex PCR; TCRdb has only the in-frame clones, and not every one. The table includes 65,000 to 75,000 clones, about 45% detected once. The rearrangement uses TRBV27 and TRBJ1-1; 8 positions match TRBD1. The sequenced sample was CD8+ T cells sorted from blood, obtained at week 0. This sequence was found in a human donor with alopecia areata. Written as DNA, the CDR3 is TGTGCCAGCAGTTCTGGGACAGGCCGGGGAGCTTTCTTT. Translated: CASSSGTGRGAFF.